Shown below are 9 T cell receptor beta chains from a single sample sequenced in a study of blood T cell repertoires in COVID-19. Assay used: immunoSEQ multiplex PCR; TCRdb lists only in-frame clones, some missing. The sample lists more than 450,000 clones; roughly 87% were seen once. The specimen sequenced was PBMCs or T cells enriched from blood (not recorded which). Source of these receptors: a young woman who had recovered from COVID-19.

The genes are TRBV2 and TRBJ1-1; no clear D gene. The germline V gene encodes CDR1 SNHLY and CDR2 FYNNEI. With 5 bases removed from V and 4 bases from J, the gap between germline ends came to 17 bases. The CDR3 extends over 15 amino acids. The CDR3 loop is CASSNPGELTTEAFF. CDR3 DNA: TGTGCCAGCAGTAACCCGGGAGAGCTGACCACTGAAGCTTTCTTT.

The CDR3 DNA reads TGTGCCAGCAGCTCTCGACAGAAAAGCTACAATGAGCAGTTCTTC. It yields the protein CASSSRQKSYNEQFF. The genes are TRBV7-8 and TRBJ2-1; D is perhaps TRBD1 (5 bases). The CDR3 consists of 15 residues. V lost 4 bases and J lost 3, with 13 bases in between. Germline lookup yields CDR1 SGHVS and CDR2 FQNEAQ.

This clone was observed a single time. This chain connects TRBV15 to TRBJ2-7, with D maybe TRBD2 (7 bases). Germline values: CDR1 LNHNV, CDR2 YYDKDF (reference sequence). The CDR3 contains 14 residues. Trimming took off 6 bases at V and 0 bases at J, with 12 bases between the two ends. The DNA for the CDR3 is TGTGCCACCAGTCGGGGGGCCAGCTCCTACGAGCAGTACTTC. Translation: CATSRGASSYEQYF.

The chain couples TRBV2 to TRBJ1-5; TRBD1 is a possible D gene (6 bases). Trimming stripped 7 bases from V and 9 bases from J, with 19 bases between. The CDR3 is 14 residues long. Germline values: CDR1 SNHLY, CDR2 FYNNEI. CDR3: CASTRTEPSGPQHF. The CDR3 DNA follows: TGTGCCAGCACCCGGACAGAACCCTCGGGGCCCCAGCATTTT.

The gene calls are TRBV2 and TRBJ2-1; 9 bases line up with TRBD1. V lost 6 bases to trimming and J lost 5 bases; unmatched junction nucleotides: 2. The CDR3 loop spans 13 amino acids. Germline V lookup: CDR1 SNHLY, CDR2 FYNNEI. CDR3 region: CASRQGANNEQFF. The CDR3 DNA sequence: TGTGCCAGCAGACAGGGGGCAAACAATGAGCAGTTCTTC.

This rearrangement joins TRBV4-2 to TRBJ1-1; 8 bases line up with TRBD1. V lost 6 bases to trimming and J lost 4 bases; unmatched junction nucleotides: 10. From germline, CDR1 is LGHNA and CDR2 YNFKEQ. The CDR3 extends over 15 amino acids. CDR3 DNA: TGTGCCAGCAGGGGGGGGACAGGACCGATCACTGAAGCTTTCTTT. This gives the protein CASRGGTGPITEAFF.

V usage is TRBV7-9 and J usage is TRBJ1-1; 9 bases are a match to TRBD1. Trimming took 4 bases from V and 2 from J; bases not matched to a gene: 5. CDR1 and CDR2 from the germline V gene are SEHNR and FQNEAQ (reference sequence). This CDR3 has 15 amino acids. The CDR3 is CASSSITGGNTEAFF. The DNA of the CDR3 is TGTGCCAGCAGCTCGATAACAGGGGGCAACACTGAAGCTTTCTTT. The whole variable domain, remainder taken from reference TRBV7-9 and TRBJ1-1, is DTGVSQNPRHKITKRGQNVTFRCDPISEHNRLYWYRQTLGQGPEFLTYFQNEAQLEKSRLLSDRFSAERPKGSFSTLEIQRTEQGDSAMYLCASSSITGGNTEAFFGQGTRLTVV.

V gene TRBV2 combines with J gene TRBJ2-7; D is perhaps TRBD2 (6 bases). This CDR3 comprises 14 residues. Between the trimmed V and J ends, which lost 6 bases and 2 bases, there was a span of 14 bases. The germline gives CDR1 SNHLY, CDR2 FYNNEI. CDR3 DNA sequence: TGTGCCAGCAGGGGGCAGGGAGGACCCTACGAGCAGTACTTC. Amino acids: CASRGQGGPYEQYF.

The CDR3 reads CASSYSQGAAFF. CDR3 sequence (DNA): TGTGCCAGCAGTTACTCACAGGGGGCAGCTTTCTTT. J is TRBJ1-1 and V is TRBV6-6; TRBD1 aligns across 9 bases. The V gene end was trimmed by 0 bases and the J gene end by 10 bases; junction bases not matched to a gene: 0. The germline V gene encodes CDR1 MNHNY and CDR2 SVGAGI (reference sequence). The CDR3 runs to 12 residues.